In its sample, the clone carrying this T cell receptor (beta chain) was seen many times. The antigen is not known. V gave up 6 bases and J gave up 3 bases; unmatched junction bases: 9. Germline loops: CDR1 SNHLY, CDR2 FYNNEI. The CDR3 covers 16 residues. Preparation of the TCRbeta library involved a method that used unique molecular identifiers. MiXCR, run by TCRdb on the PCR reads, gives a single entry per CDR3 protein. Of 150,000 to 250,000 distinct CDR3 sequences detected, 6.3% appear once; the ten largest clones hold around 4.4%. The data derive from a study of T-cell reconstitution after alpha-beta-depleted transplantation in children. Study outcomes and limitations: Surviving recipient T cells and intrathymic progenitors accounted for some patients' high TCRbeta diversity at day 60. Expanded graft clones numbering several hundred reportedly gave rise to alpha-beta T cells about two months after transplant.

The receptor was isolated from a girl in the first two years of life with combined immunodeficiency, due to receive a stem cell transplant. This material consisted of PBMCs, taken before TCRalphabeta/CD19-depleted stem cell transplant. This chain joins TRBV2 and TRBJ2-5; 11 bases fit TRBD2. In DNA, the CDR3 is TGTGCCAGCAGCCAACTTAGCGGGAGGGCGGAAGAGACCCAGTACTTC. It specifies CASSQLSGRAEETQYF.